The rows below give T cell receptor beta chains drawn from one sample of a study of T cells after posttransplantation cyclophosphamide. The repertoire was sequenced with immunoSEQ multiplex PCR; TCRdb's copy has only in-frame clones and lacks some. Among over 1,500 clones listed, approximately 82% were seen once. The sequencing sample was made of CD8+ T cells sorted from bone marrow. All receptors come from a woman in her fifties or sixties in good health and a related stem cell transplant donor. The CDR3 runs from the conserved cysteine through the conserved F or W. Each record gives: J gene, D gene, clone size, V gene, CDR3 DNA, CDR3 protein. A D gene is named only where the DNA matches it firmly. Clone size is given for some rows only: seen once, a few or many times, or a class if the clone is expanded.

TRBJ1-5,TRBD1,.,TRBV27,TGTGCCAGCAGTCCCACCACAGGGGTTCAGCCCCAGCATTTT,CASSPTTGVQPQHF
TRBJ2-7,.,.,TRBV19,TGTGCCAGTAGGCCCCCCAATCAGAGGGACGAGCAGTACTTC,CASRPPNQRDEQYF
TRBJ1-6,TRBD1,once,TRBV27,TGTGCCAGCAGTGAGAGGGGGACAGGGGGGTCCCTCCACTTT,CASSERGTGGSLHF
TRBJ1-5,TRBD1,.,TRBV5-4,TGTGCCAGCAGCTTGCAGGGGGGACGGGGAAGCAATCAGCCCCAGCATTTT,CASSLQGGRGSNQPQHF
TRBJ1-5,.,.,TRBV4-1,TGCGCCAGCAGCAAACAAATTCTTAGCAATCAGCCCCAGCATTTT,CASSKQILSNQPQHF
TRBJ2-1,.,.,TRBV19,TGTGCCAGTAGTATTATTGCAGGGGTCCACAATGAGCAGTTCTTC,CASSIIAGVHNEQFF
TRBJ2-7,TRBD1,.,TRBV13,TGTGCCAGCAGCTTAGCCGGGACAGGAGCCTCCTACGAGCAGTACTTC,CASSLAGTGASYEQYF
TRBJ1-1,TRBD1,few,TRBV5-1,TGCGCCAGCAGCGAGCGCGGGACAGGGCTGAACACTGAAGCTTTCTTT,CASSERGTGLNTEAFF
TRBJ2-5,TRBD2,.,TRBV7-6,TGTGCCAGCAGCTTAGAGCAGACTAGCTCACGGGGTGAGCAGTACTTC,CASSLEQTSSRGEQYF
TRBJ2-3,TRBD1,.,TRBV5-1,TGCGCCAGCAGCCCATGGACAGGGGGTAGCTTAGGACCCACAGATACGCAGTATTTT,CASSPWTGGSLGPTDTQYF
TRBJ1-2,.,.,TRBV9,TGTGCCAGCAGCGTAGTAGGGGGGGATGGCTACACCTTC,CASSVVGGDGYTF
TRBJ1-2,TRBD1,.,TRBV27,TGTGCCAGCAGTTTATCTACCGCCGGGACAGGGGGTGGCTACACCTTC,CASSLSTAGTGGGYTF
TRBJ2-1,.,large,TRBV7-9,TGTGCCAGCAGCCTCCATACGAGCTCCTACAATGAGCAGTTCTTC,CASSLHTSSYNEQFF
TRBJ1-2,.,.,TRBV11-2,TGTGCCAGCAGCGCCAGACAGGCAACCATGGGGCACTATGGCTACACCTTC,CASSARQATMGHYGYTF
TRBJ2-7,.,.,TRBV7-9,TGTGCCAGCAGCTCCTCCTACGACGAGCAGTACTTC,CASSSSYDEQYF
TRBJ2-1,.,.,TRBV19,TGTGCCAGTAGTATTAGCCAGCTAGGCTACAATGAGCAGTTCTTC,CASSISQLGYNEQFF
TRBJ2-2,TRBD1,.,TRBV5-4,TGTGCCAGCAGCTCGACAGGGAACTGGGACACCGGGGAGCTGTTTTTT,CASSSTGNWDTGELFF
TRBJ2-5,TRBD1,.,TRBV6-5,TGTGCCAGCAGTTTGGGACAGGGGGTATACCAAGAGACCCAGTACTTC,CASSLGQGVYQETQYF
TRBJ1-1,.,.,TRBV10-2,TGCGCCAGCATCGGGTCGACTGAAGCTTTCTTT,CASIGSTEAFF
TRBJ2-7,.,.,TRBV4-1,TGCGCCAGCAGCCAAGACCCAGGGGTCGTCTACGAGCAGTACTTC,CASSQDPGVVYEQYF
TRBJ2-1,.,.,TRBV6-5,TGTGCCAGCAGTTACTCGACAGCTATCTCCTACAATGAGCAGTTCTTC,CASSYSTAISYNEQFF
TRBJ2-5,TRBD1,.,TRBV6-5,TGTGTCTCTCAAAGCCGGGACAGGGGGATAGAGACCCAGTACTTC,CVSQSRDRGIETQYF
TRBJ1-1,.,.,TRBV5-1,TGCGCCAGCAGGACAGGGAACACTGAAGCTTTCTTT,CASRTGNTEAFF
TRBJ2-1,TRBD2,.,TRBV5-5,TGTGCCAGCAGCAGACAGCGGGAGGGCCTGGATGAGCAGTTCTTC,CASSRQREGLDEQFF
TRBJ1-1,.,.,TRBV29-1,TGCAGCGCCTGGACATCGGAGAACACTGAAGCTTTCTTT,CSAWTSENTEAFF
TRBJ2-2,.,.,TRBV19,TGTGCCACCGAGGACAGTACGAACACCGGGGAGCTGTTTTTT,CATEDSTNTGELFF
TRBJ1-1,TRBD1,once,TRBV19,TGTGCCAGCCGCAGGGGGCTTGGCACTGAAGCTTTCTTT,CASRRGLGTEAFF
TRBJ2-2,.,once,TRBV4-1,TGCGCCAGCAGTCTAGGGGGGAACACCGGGGAGCTGTTTTTT,CASSLGGNTGELFF
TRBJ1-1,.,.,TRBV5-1,TGCGCCAGCAGCTTGGTCGGGGGAGCCCACACTGAAGCTTTCTTT,CASSLVGGAHTEAFF
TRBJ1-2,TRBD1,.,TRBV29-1,TGCAGCGTCCCAAGGGGGGACAGCACTAACTATGGCTACACCTTC,CSVPRGDSTNYGYTF
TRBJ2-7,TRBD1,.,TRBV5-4,TGTGCCAGCTCCTACAGGGGTGGCGAGCAGTACTTC,CASSYRGGEQYF
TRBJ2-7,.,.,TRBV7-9,TGTGCCAGCAGCCCCGACTGGAACTACGAGCAGTACTTC,CASSPDWNYEQYF
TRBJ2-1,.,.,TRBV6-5,TGTGCCAGCAGTTCCCGGGGGTACAATGAGCAGTTCTTC,CASSSRGYNEQFF
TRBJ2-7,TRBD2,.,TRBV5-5,TGTGCCAGCAGCTTAGCGGGAGGGCCCTACGAGCAGTACTTC,CASSLAGGPYEQYF
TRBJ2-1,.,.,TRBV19,TGTGCCAGTTTGGACTCACGGACCAATGAGCAGTTCTTC,CASLDSRTNEQFF
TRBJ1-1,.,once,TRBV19,TGTGCCAGTTCCAGGGGTAACACTGAAGCTTTCTTT,CASSRGNTEAFF
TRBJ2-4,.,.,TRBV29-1,TGCAGCGTTGACTCAGGGGTAGCCAAAAACATTCAGTACTTC,CSVDSGVAKNIQYF
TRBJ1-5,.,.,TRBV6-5,TGTGCCAGCAGTTTAAAATATAATCCCACACAGCCCCAGCATTTT,CASSLKYNPTQPQHF
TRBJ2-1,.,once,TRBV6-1,TGTGCCAGCAGTGGGGGCCCCAGGGGTTCGGACAATGAGCAGTTCTTC,CASSGGPRGSDNEQFF
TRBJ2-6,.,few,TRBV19,TGTGCCAGTAGTATAGATGAGGGCTCTGGGGCCAACGTCCTGACTTTC,CASSIDEGSGANVLTF
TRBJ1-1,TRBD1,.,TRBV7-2,TGTGCCAGCAGCTTACTAGGGACAGGGTTTACTGAAGCTTTCTTT,CASSLLGTGFTEAFF
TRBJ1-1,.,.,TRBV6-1,TGTGCCAGCAGTGATAGGGAGTACACTGAAGCTTTCTTT,CASSDREYTEAFF
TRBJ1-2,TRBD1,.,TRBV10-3,TGTGCCAGCAGTTCGGGACAGGGGATCTATGGCTACACCTTC,CASSSGQGIYGYTF
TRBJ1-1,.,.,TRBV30,TGTGCCTACGCGGTCTCTACAGGGAACACTGAAGCTTTCTTT,CAYAVSTGNTEAFF
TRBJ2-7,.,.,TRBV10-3,TGTGCCATCAGTGAGGACGGGGGGCTCTACGAGCAGTACTTC,CAISEDGGLYEQYF
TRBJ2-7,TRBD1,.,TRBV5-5,TGTGCCAGCAGCTACAGTCGCCAGGGGGTCGGTTTCGACGAGCAGTACTTC,CASSYSRQGVGFDEQYF
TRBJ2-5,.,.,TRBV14,TGTGCCAGCAGCCCGCTCGGGCAAGAGACCCAGTACTTC,CASSPLGQETQYF
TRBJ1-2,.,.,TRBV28,TGTGCCAGCAGTCCCCGGGCGCAGGGCGGTTCCGATGGCTACACCTTC,CASSPRAQGGSDGYTF
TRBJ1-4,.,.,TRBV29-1,TGCAGCGTTGAAGATGGAGCGATTGCAACTAATGAAAAACTGTTTTTT,CSVEDGAIATNEKLFF
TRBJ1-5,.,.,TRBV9,TGTGCCAGCAGTTCAAACCCAGGGCCTGATCAGCCCCAGCATTTT,CASSSNPGPDQPQHF
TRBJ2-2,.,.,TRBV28,TGTGTCAGCGCGGGGTTGAGGGAGCTGTTTTTT,CVSAGLRELFF
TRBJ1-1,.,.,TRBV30,TGTGCCTGGAGTGGGGGAGGGACATCGGATGAAGCTTTCTTT,CAWSGGGTSDEAFF
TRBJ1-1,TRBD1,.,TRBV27,TGTGCCAGCAGCCCGACAGGGTTGGGTACTGAAGCTTTCTTT,CASSPTGLGTEAFF
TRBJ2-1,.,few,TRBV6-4,TGTGCCAGCAGTGACTCGGCTGACATCTACAATGAGCAGTTCTTC,CASSDSADIYNEQFF